This T cell receptor (beta chain) was documented in a study of blood T cell repertoires in COVID-19 (dated by TCRdb to the early 2020s). Broadly, across the study: Collaborator samples came from the United States, Italy and Spain and covered acute and convalescent phases of COVID-19. A freely available public database, intended as a resource for researchers studying the immune response to SARS-CoV-2, is where the repertoires were released. The samples were drawn from two sources: the first 160 participants of the ongoing ImmuneRACE study, and 1,000 to 1,500 subjects contributed by 6 global collaborators. A de-identified subject ID, COVID-19 status, age in years and sex were almost always included in the sample metadata. The prospective study material was composed of cDNA or gDNA derived from T cells, B-cell-depleted T cells, or PBMCs. Where HLA class I and class II types were available, the types were taken from metadata supplied by the sample provider, not from assay-based typing. Deeply sampled blood TCRbeta repertoires from subjects exposed to, actively infected with, or recovered from COVID-19 were included in the dataset.

As regards this clone: The clone's antigen remains unknown. Base qualities were left out, and no much larger clone turns up one base away.

Study-wide conclusions, independent of this receptor: Clinical and demographic metadata were provided uncurated, with the amount varying by source and participant.

Each collaborating institution followed its own protocols to collect whole blood in K2EDTA tubes. For TCRbeta analysis, collaborator samples were shipped as frozen whole blood, as isolated PBMCs, or as DNA extracted from either sample type. V loses 7 bases of germline sequence and J loses 7 bases, and the interval between the two ends is 19 bases. The CDR3 numbers 15 residues from cysteine through phenylalanine. The kept DNA is CDR3 alone, 45 bases in frame from the first base. Based on the germline V gene, the CDR1 and CDR2 sequences are MNHEY and SVGAGI. The immunoSEQ Assay, a bias-controlled multiplex PCR, was used to amplify TCRbeta CDR3 regions from genomic DNA. The published analysis was carried out like this. The number of nucleated cells in each sample was estimated from the amplification of reference gene primers within the assay. To quantify the absolute abundance of each unique TCRbeta CDR3 rearrangement, sequence reads were collapsed and filtered. Productive Simpson clonality was computed per sample as the square root of Simpson's diversity index over productive rearrangements. TCRdb took over this immuneACCESS table, retaining in-frame rearrangements with V and J assigned. Such tables are incomplete; in checked studies, under half of the missing clones stem from an unresolved V gene, and the remainder is unexplained. From that table come the V and J calls and clone size; the DNA was used to work out D and trimming. This sample comprises 130,000 to 150,000 clones, approximately 86% of them detected only once. The top ten hold 2.5% to 3% of the sample.

The chain employs TRBV6-5 and TRBJ2-2; possibly the D gene is TRBD1, per 7 matching bases. The source of this sequence is a woman aged 40 to 49 with active or convalescent COVID-19. Sample: peripheral blood. The DNA is TGTGCCAGCACGGGGCAGGGGGGTAGTGGCGGGGAGCTGTTTTTT. It translates to CASTGQGGSGGELFF.